This T cell receptor beta chain was retrieved from a study of a mutant IDH1 vaccine in newly diagnosed glioma. Study summary: Patients got their first vaccination 4-6 weeks after radiotherapy alone, or with temozolomide cycles. Earlier treatment was radiotherapy, temozolomide, or both, with most getting both. The treated group averaged 40.4 years old and was around 62% male, around 38% female.

Profiling relied on immunoSEQ multiplex PCR, and the TCRdb table lists in-frame clones only, not all of them. The repertoire has approximately 31,000 clones, about 80% of them found once; the top ten carry under 4%. Indicated time point: week 35, safety follow-up. One vaccine dose held 300 ug of mutant IDH1 20-mer peptide and came with topical imiquimod. The study gave patients eight vaccinations in weeks 1, 3, 5, 7, 11, 15, 19, 23. A note on this clone: What it binds is unknown.

Sequences were derived from PBMCs, sampled from a glioma patient whose treatment included an IDH1 peptide vaccine. The receptor's source is a man aged 40-50 years with glioma. Some clones in this sample may be carry-over from other donors' samples.

The CDR3 is CASSTGVHTEAFF. The CDR3 bases are TGTGCCAGCTCAACAGGGGTTCACACTGAAGCTTTCTTT. The V call is TRBV18, the J call TRBJ1-1; TRBD1 agrees at 7 bases. CDR3 length: 13 amino acids. Germline CDR1 KGHSH, CDR2 LQKENI. V lost 5 bases to trimming and J lost 3 bases; unmatched junction nucleotides: 3.